This T cell receptor (beta chain) was observed in a study of identical twins. Findings of the study overall: Partly confounded zero-insertion analyses could result from invariant MAIT and iNKT cells. High-abundance cord blood beta clonotypes had fewer insertions; memory repertoires showed none. Low generation probability was overrepresented in out-of-frame alpha sequences shared by twins.

There are many counts of this clonotype. Its antigen is currently unknown. TCRdb ran MiXCR on the 5' RACE reads and lists one entry per CDR3 protein. The repertoire consists of about 530,000 distinct CDR3 sequences, with around 15% occurring once and the leading ten covering around 0.4%. With 5 bases removed from V and 0 bases from J, the gap between germline ends came to 20 bases. Looked up from germline, CDR1 is SGHVS and CDR2 is FQNEAQ. CDR3 length: 18 residues. There were only healthy Caucasians among the donors. This same sample was also taken into another study, of yellow fever vaccine responses in identical twins.

The sequence came from a woman under 30 in good health. The sequenced sample consisted of CD4+ T cells sorted from blood. The chain recombines TRBV7-8 with TRBJ1-5; weak D call: TRBD1 (5 bases). CDR3 in amino acids: CASSPHVGGGYSNQPQHF. Written as DNA, the CDR3 is TGTGCCAGCAGCCCCCACGTGGGGGGGGGATATAGCAATCAGCCCCAGCATTTT.